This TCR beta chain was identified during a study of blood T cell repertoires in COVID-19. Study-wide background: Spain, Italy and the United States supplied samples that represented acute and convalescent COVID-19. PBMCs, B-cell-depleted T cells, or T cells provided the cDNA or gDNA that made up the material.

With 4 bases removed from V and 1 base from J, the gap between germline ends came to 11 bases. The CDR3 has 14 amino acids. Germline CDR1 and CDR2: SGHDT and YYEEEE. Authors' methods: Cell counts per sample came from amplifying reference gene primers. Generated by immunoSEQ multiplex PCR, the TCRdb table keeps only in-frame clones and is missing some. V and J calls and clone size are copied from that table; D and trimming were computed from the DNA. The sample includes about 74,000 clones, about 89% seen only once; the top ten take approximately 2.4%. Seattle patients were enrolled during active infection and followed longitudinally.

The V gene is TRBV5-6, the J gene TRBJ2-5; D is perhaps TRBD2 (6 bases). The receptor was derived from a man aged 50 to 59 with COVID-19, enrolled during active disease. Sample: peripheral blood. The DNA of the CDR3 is TGTGCCAGCAGCCAGGGACTGCTCCAAGAGACCCAGTACTTC. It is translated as CASSQGLLQETQYF.